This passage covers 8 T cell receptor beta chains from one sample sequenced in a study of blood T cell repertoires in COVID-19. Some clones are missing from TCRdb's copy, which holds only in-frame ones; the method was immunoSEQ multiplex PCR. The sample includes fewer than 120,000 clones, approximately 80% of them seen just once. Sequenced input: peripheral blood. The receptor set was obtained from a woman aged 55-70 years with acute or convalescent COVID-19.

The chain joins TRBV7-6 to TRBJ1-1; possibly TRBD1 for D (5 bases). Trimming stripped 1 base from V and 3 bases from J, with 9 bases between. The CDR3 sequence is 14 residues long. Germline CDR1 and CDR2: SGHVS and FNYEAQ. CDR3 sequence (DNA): TGTGCCAGCAGCTTAGGAATAGGGGACACTGAAGCTTTCTTT. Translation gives CASSLGIGDTEAFF.

Written as DNA, the CDR3 is TGTGCCTGGGGTCAGGGGGATTATGAAAAACTGTTTTTT. Translated: CAWGQGDYEKLFF. The chain is built from TRBV30 and TRBJ1-4; 7 nucleotides line up with TRBD1. Trimming removed 5 bases from V and 6 bases from J; junction bases left unmatched: 6. Looked up from germline, CDR1 is GTSNPN and CDR2 is SVGIG (reference sequence). This CDR3 comprises 13 residues.

CDR3 amino acids: CASSPTGASGNTIYF. CDR3 DNA: TGCGCCAGCAGCCCAACAGGGGCCTCTGGAAACACCATATATTTT. The chain combines TRBV5-1 with TRBJ1-3; 7 nucleotides match TRBD1. V gave up 4 bases and J gave up 0 bases; unmatched junction bases: 4. CDR1 SGHRS and CDR2 YFSETQ come from the germline V gene. The CDR3 is made up of 15 amino acids.

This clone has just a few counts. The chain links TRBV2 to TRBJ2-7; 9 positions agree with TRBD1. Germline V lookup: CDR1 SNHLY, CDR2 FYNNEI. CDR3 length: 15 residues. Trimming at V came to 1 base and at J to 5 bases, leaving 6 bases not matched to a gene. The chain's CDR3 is CASSEGEGTGHEQYF. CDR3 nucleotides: TGTGCCAGCAGTGAAGGGGAAGGGACAGGGCACGAGCAGTACTTC.

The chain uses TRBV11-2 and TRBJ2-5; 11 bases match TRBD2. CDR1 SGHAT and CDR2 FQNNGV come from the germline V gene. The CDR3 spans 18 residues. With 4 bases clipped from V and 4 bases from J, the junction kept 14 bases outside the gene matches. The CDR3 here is CASSWGGLAATPRETQYF. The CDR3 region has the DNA TGTGCCAGCAGCTGGGGGGGACTAGCGGCGACTCCTCGAGAGACCCAGTACTTC.

CDR3 in amino acids: CASSRTGGYGYTF. CDR3 sequence (DNA): TGTGCCAGCAGCCGGACGGGGGGCTATGGCTACACCTTC. The chain employs TRBV13 and TRBJ1-2, with D perhaps TRBD1 (5 bases). V lost 5 bases, J lost 4 bases, and 11 bases lay in between. Germline V gene data show CDR1 as PRHDT and CDR2 as FYEKMQ (reference sequence). The CDR3 runs 13 residues.

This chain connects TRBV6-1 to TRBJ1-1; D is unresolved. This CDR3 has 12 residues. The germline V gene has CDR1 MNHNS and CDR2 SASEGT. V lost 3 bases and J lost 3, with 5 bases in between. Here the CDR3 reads CASSEHYTEAFF. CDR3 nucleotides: TGTGCCAGCAGTGAGCACTACACTGAAGCTTTCTTT.

The CDR3 DNA reads as TGTGCCAGCAGTGCTTCCGGGACAGTTAATGAAAAACTGTTTTTT. This encodes CASSASGTVNEKLFF. The chain uses TRBV25-1 and TRBJ1-4; 7 bases match TRBD1. The V segment lost 4 bases and the J segment 4 bases; nucleotides outside the gene matches: 6. CDR1 MGHDK and CDR2 SYGVNS come from the germline V gene. The CDR3 sequence is 15 residues long.